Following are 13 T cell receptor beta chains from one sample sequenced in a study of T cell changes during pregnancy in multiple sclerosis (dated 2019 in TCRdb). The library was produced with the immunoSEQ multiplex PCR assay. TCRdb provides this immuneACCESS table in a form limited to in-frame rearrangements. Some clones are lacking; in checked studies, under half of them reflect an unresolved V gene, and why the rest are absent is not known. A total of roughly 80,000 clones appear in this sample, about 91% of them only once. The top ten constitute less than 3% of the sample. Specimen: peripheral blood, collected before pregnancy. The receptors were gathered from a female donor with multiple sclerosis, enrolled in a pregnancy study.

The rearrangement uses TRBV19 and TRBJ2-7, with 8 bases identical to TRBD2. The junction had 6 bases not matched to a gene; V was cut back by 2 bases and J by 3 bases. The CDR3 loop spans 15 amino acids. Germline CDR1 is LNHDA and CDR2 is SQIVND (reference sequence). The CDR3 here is CASSILPGGVYEQYF. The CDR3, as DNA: TGTGCCAGTAGTATATTACCGGGGGGGGTCTACGAGCAGTACTTC. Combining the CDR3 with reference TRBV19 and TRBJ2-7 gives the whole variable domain DGGITQSPKYLFRKEGQNVTLSCEQNLNHDAMYWYRQDPGQGLRLIYYSQIVNDFQKGDIAEGYSVSREKKESFPLTVTSAQKNPTAFYLCASSILPGGVYEQYFGPGTRLTVT.

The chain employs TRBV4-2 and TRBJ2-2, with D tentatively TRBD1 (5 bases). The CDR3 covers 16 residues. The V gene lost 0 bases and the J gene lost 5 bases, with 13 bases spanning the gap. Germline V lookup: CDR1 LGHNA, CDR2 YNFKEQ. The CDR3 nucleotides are TGTGCCAGCAGCCAAGAGGCAGGGCTGGGAACCGGGGAGCTGTTTTTT. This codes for CASSQEAGLGTGELFF.

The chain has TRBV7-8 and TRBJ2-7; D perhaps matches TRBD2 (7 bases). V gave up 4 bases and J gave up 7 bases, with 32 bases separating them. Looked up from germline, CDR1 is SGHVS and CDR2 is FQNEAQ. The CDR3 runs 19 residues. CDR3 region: CASSSRFGGGGSLAREQYF. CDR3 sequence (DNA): TGTGCCAGCAGCTCCCGATTTGGGGGGGGCGGGAGTCTTGCAAGGGAGCAGTACTTC.

The CDR3 nucleotides read TGTGCCAGCAGCTTAGGACAGGGGGCGAGGGAGCAGTACTTC. It encodes CASSLGQGAREQYF. The rearrangement joins TRBV11-2 to TRBJ2-7, with 10 nucleotides matching TRBD1. The CDR3 is made up of 14 amino acids. Looked up from germline, CDR1 is SGHAT and CDR2 is FQNNGV. With 1 base clipped from V and 7 bases from J, the junction kept 4 bases outside the gene matches.

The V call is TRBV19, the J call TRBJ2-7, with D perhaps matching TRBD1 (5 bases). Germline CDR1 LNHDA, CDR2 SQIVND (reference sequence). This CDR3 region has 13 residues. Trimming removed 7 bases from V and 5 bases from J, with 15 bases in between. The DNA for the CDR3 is TGTGCCAGTAATAATGGGGCAGTAGACGAGCAGTACTTC. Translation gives CASNNGAVDEQYF.

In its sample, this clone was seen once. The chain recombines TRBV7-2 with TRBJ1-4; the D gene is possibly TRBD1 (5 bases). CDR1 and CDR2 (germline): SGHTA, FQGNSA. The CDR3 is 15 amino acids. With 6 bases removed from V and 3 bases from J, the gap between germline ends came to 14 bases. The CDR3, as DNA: TGTGCCAGCAGACCATCAGGGAGGGCTAATGAAAAACTGTTTTTT. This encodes CASRPSGRANEKLFF.

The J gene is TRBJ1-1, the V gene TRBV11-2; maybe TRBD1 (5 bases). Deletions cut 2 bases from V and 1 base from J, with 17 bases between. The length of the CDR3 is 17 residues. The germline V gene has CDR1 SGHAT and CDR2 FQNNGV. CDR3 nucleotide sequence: TGTGCCAGCAGCTTAAACCTCCAGCCCAGGGAGAACACTGAAGCTTTCTTT. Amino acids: CASSLNLQPRENTEAFF.

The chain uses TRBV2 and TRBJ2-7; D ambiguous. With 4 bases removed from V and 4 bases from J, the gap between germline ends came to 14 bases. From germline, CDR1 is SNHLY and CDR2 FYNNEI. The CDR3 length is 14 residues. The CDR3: CASSGLVTEYEQYF. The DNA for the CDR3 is TGTGCCAGCAGTGGATTGGTCACTGAGTACGAGCAGTACTTC.

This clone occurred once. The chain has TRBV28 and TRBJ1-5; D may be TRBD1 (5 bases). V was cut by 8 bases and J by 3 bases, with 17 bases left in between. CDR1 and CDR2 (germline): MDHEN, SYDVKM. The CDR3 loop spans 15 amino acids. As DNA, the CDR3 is TGTGCCAGCCTAAAGCAGGGTTTGCACAATCAGCCCCAGCATTTT. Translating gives CASLKQGLHNQPQHF.

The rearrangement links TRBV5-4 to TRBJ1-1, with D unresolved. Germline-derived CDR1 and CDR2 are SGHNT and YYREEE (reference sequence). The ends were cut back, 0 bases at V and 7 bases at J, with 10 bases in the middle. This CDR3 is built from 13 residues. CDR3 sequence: CASSLGAGGEAFF. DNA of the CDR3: TGTGCCAGCAGCTTGGGAGCGGGCGGTGAAGCTTTCTTT.

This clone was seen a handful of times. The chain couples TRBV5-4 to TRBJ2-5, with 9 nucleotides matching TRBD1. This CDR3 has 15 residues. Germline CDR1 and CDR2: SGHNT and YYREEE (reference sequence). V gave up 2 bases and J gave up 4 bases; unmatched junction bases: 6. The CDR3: CASSLPTGGRETQYF. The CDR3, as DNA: TGTGCCAGCAGCTTACCGACAGGGGGAAGAGAGACCCAGTACTTC. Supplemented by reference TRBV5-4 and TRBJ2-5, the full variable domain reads ETGVTQSPTHLIKTRGQQVTLRCSSQSGHNTVSWYQQALGQGPQFIFQYYREEENGRGNFPPRFSGLQFPNYSSELNVNALELDDSALYLCASSLPTGGRETQYFGPGTRLLVL.

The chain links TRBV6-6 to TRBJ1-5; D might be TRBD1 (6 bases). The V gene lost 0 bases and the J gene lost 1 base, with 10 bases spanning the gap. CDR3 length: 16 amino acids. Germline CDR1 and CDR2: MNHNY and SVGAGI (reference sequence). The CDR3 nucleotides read TGTGCCAGCAGTTACTCGGGGCAGGGGAGCAATCAGCCCCAGCATTTT. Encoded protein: CASSYSGQGSNQPQHF.

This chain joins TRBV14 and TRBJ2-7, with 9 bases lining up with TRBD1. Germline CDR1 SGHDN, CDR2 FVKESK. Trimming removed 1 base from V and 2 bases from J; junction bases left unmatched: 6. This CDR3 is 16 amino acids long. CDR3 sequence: CASSQVFGTGPYEQYF. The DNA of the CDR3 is TGTGCCAGCAGCCAAGTGTTTGGGACAGGGCCCTACGAGCAGTACTTC.